This TCR beta chain was sequenced in a study of blood T cell repertoires in COVID-19. The wider study: PBMCs, B-cell-depleted T cells, or T cells provided the cDNA or gDNA that made up the material.

Sequencing was performed with immunoSEQ multiplex PCR; in TCRdb, only in-frame clones are kept and a portion is missing. The top ten clones hold 2.8% of a sample with roughly 280,000 clones, approximately 90% of them seen once. Participant ages covered roughly 18 to 89 years across around 22 US areas. A COVID-19 case had been met by exposed participants during the 2 weeks before study entry. The CDR3 is 13 amino acids. From germline, CDR1 is SEHNR and CDR2 FQNEAQ (reference sequence). V gave up 10 bases and J gave up 1 base, with 10 bases separating them. Sequences were obtained from PBMCs or T cells enriched from blood (not recorded which). The chain recombines TRBV7-9 with TRBJ2-2; tentative D call: TRBD1 (5 bases). This receptor was identified in a man aged 40-49 years who had been exposed to COVID-19. The DNA for the CDR3 is TGTGCCACCTCAAGGGGGAACACCGGGGAGCTGTTTTTT. It specifies CATSRGNTGELFF.